The 27 T cell receptor beta chains listed next were all sequenced from one sample in a study of T cell repertoires in cytomegalovirus infection. MiXCR, run by TCRdb on the reads, gives a single entry per CDR3 protein. Of just over 150,000 distinct CDR3 sequences in the sample, roughly a quarter were seen once. The sequencing sample was made of PBMCs. The source of these receptors is a human donor in good health (CMV status not recorded). Some clones in this sample may be carry-over from other donors' samples.

This chain joins TRBV4-1 and TRBJ1-1, with a tentative D call TRBD1 (6 bases). The CDR3 has 14 amino acids. Germline V gene lookup returns CDR1 MGHRA and CDR2 YSYEKL. Deletions cut 2 bases from V and 5 bases from J, with 12 bases between. This CDR3 reads CASSQSTGFTEAFF. CDR3 sequence (DNA): TGCGCCAGCAGCCAATCGACAGGATTTACTGAAGCTTTCTTT.

The count of this clonotype is one. This rearrangement joins TRBV20-1 to TRBJ2-1, with D perhaps matching TRBD1 (7 bases). Trimming took 4 bases from V and 4 from J, leaving 14 bases between them. The germline CDR1 and CDR2 sequences are DFQATT and SNEGSKA (reference sequence). The CDR3 has 14 residues. CDR3 protein: CSAKQGTAYNEQFF. The CDR3 nucleotides read TGCAGTGCTAAACAGGGGACTGCTTACAATGAGCAGTTCTTC.

V is TRBV5-1 and J is TRBJ2-7; 11 nucleotides agree with TRBD2. This CDR3 has 17 residues. CDR1 is SGHRS and CDR2 is YFSETQ in the germline V gene. Unmatched junction bases numbered 12, after V lost 7 bases and J lost 0 bases. CDR3 nucleotides: TGCGCCAGCGCGCGACTAGCGGGGCCCGGGAGCTCCTACGAGCAGTACTTC. It translates to CASARLAGPGSSYEQYF.

This clonotype was observed many times. This rearrangement joins TRBV7-2 to TRBJ2-3; no reliable D call. Per the germline V gene, CDR1 is SGHTA and CDR2 is FQGNSA. With 3 bases removed from V and 1 base from J, the gap between germline ends came to 5 bases. The CDR3 length is 13 residues. DNA of the CDR3: TGTGCCAGCAGCTTCCCCGGCACAGATACGCAGTATTTT. Translation: CASSFPGTDTQYF. The full variable domain, completed using reference TRBV7-2 and TRBJ2-3, is GAGVSQSPSNKVTEKGKDVELRCDPISGHTALYWYRQSLGQGLEFLIYFQGNSAPDKSGLPSDRFSAERTGGSVSTLTIQRTQQEDSAVYLCASSFPGTDTQYFGPGTRLTVL.

The chain uses TRBV19 and TRBJ2-1; D unclear. The CDR3 consists of 13 residues. The germline V gene has CDR1 LNHDA and CDR2 SQIVND (reference sequence). Trimming stripped 4 bases from V and 4 bases from J, with 8 bases between. The DNA of the CDR3 is TGTGCCAGTAGTAATGAGCTATACAATGAGCAGTTCTTC. Translated, it gives CASSNELYNEQFF.

The chain employs TRBV11-2 and TRBJ1-1; D not certain. The CDR3 runs 13 residues. V lost 1 base, J lost 8 bases, and 11 bases lay in between. Germline CDR1 reads SGHAT; CDR2 reads FQNNGV. CDR3 DNA: TGTGCCAGCAGCTTAGCCTCGGAGAGGGAAGCTTTCTTT. Its translation is CASSLASEREAFF. Full variable domain (outside the CDR3, taken from reference TRBV11-2 and TRBJ1-1): EAGVAQSPRYKIIEKRQSVAFWCNPISGHATLYWYQQILGQGPKLLIQFQNNGVVDDSQLPKDRFSAERLKGVDSTLKIQPAKLEDSAVYLCASSLASEREAFFGQGTRLTVV.

The CDR3 protein is CASSSTGGGRGYGYTF. CDR3 sequence (DNA): TGTGCCAGCAGCTCCACCGGGGGGGGGCGCGGCTATGGCTACACCTTC. This sequence joins TRBV7-9 and TRBJ1-2, with a tentative D call TRBD1 (6 bases). The CDR3 runs to 16 residues. The germline V gene encodes CDR1 SEHNR and CDR2 FQNEAQ (reference sequence). V was pared by 4 bases and J by 4 bases, with 19 bases between.

This clonotype was seen many times. The chain couples TRBV7-2 to TRBJ2-2; D is undetermined. The CDR3 covers 13 residues. Trimming removed 6 bases from V and 6 bases from J, with 11 bases in between. CDR1 and CDR2 (germline): SGHTA, FQGNSA. The CDR3 DNA reads as TGTGCCAGCAGTACCCAGTACGCCGGGGAGCTGTTTTTT. It yields the protein CASSTQYAGELFF.

In this sample, this clonotype turned up a few times. The chain uses TRBV20-1 and TRBJ2-1; the match to TRBD2 covers 7 bases. The V gene end was trimmed by 5 bases and the J gene end by 9 bases; junction bases not matched to a gene: 13. This CDR3 has 14 amino acids. The germline CDR1 and CDR2 sequences are DFQATT and SNEGSKA (reference sequence). The CDR3 protein is CSAFRLAGGSEQFF. In DNA, the CDR3 is TGCAGTGCTTTCCGACTAGCAGGAGGATCTGAGCAGTTCTTC.

The sample holds a few counts of this clonotype. This chain links TRBV6-5 with TRBJ2-5; perhaps TRBD1 as D (5 bases). The CDR3 length is 13 residues. Germline V gives CDR1 MNHEY, CDR2 SVGAGI. V was clipped by 5 bases and J by 5 bases, with 12 bases between them. CDR3 DNA sequence: TGTGCCAGCAGTCATCTAGGGGCGGAGACCCAGTACTTC. Its protein is CASSHLGAETQYF.

This clonotype was counted many times. V gene TRBV7-8 combines with J gene TRBJ1-6, with D uncertain. The germline gives CDR1 SGHVS, CDR2 FQNEAQ. The CDR3 length is 12 residues. Trimming left V 4 bases short and J 2 bases short, with 0 bases between. The CDR3 DNA reads TGTGCCAGCAGCTCCTATAATTCACCCCTCCACTTT. This sequence encodes CASSSYNSPLHF.

The CDR3 region is CASSVTAHNYGYTF. CDR3 coding DNA: TGTGCCAGCAGTGTGACTGCGCATAACTATGGCTACACCTTC. The chain joins TRBV2 to TRBJ1-2; D unclear. Between the trimmed V and J ends, which lost 4 bases and 1 base, there was a span of 10 bases. The germline gives CDR1 SNHLY, CDR2 FYNNEI. This CDR3 spans 14 amino acids. The whole variable domain, remainder taken from reference TRBV2 and TRBJ1-2, is EPEVTQTPSHQVTQMGQEVILRCVPISNHLYFYWYRQILGQKVEFLVSFYNNEISEKSEIFDDQFSVERPDGSNFTLKIRSTKLEDSAMYFCASSVTAHNYGYTFGSGTRLTVV.

This chain uses TRBV3-1 with TRBJ2-6; possibly TRBD1 for D (5 bases). This CDR3 region has 14 residues. Germline-derived CDR1 and CDR2 are LGHDT and YNNKEL (reference sequence). Between the trimmed V and J ends, which lost 5 bases and 0 bases, there was a span of 5 bases. The CDR3 sequence: CASSDSSGANVLTF. In nucleotides, the CDR3 is TGTGCCAGCAGCGACAGCTCTGGGGCCAACGTCCTGACTTTC.

This chain uses TRBV24-1 with TRBJ1-2; no clear D gene. Trimming shortened V by 2 bases and J by 6 bases, and 18 bases separated the two germline ends. Germline CDR1 reads KGHDR; CDR2 reads SFDVKD. This CDR3 is built from 16 residues. The CDR3 is CATSDSVEGRSNGYTF. The CDR3 DNA is TGTGCCACCAGTGATTCGGTTGAAGGGCGGTCGAATGGCTACACCTTC.

The chain links TRBV28 to TRBJ1-2; 11 bases are a match to TRBD1. Germline V gene sequence: CDR1 MDHEN, CDR2 SYDVKM. J lost 5 bases, V lost 1 base, and 12 bases had no gene match. This CDR3 region has 18 residues. The chain's CDR3 is CASSLSHGQGAQNYGYTF. In DNA form, the CDR3 reads TGTGCCAGCAGTTTATCCCACGGACAGGGGGCGCAGAATTATGGCTACACCTTC.

This clonotype was observed at least ten times. CDR3 amino acids: CASSLEGQGSAHQETQYF. As DNA, the CDR3 is TGTGCCAGCAGCTTAGAGGGCCAGGGTTCCGCCCACCAAGAGACCCAGTACTTC. The rearrangement joins TRBV7-6 to TRBJ2-5, with a tentative D call TRBD1 (5 bases). The CDR3 extends over 18 amino acids. V shed 1 base and J shed 0 bases, with 18 bases lying between them. CDR1 and CDR2 from the germline V gene are SGHVS and FNYEAQ.

On this clonotype: The junction departs from germline at one end; a sequencing error may be responsible. This sequence joins TRBV28 and TRBJ2-1, with a possible D match to TRBD1 (5 bases). This CDR3 spans 14 amino acids. Germline V lookup: CDR1 MDHEN, CDR2 SYDVKM. CDR3 sequence reads: CTSRPPGYQHEQFF. The CDR3 nucleotides are TGTACCAGCAGACCGCCAGGGTACCAGCATGAGCAGTTCTTC.

V and J are TRBV29-1 and TRBJ2-2; 7 positions agree with TRBD2. This CDR3 has 15 amino acids. The germline V gene encodes CDR1 SQVTM and CDR2 ANQGSEA. With 5 bases clipped from V and 0 bases from J, the junction kept 6 bases outside the gene matches. The CDR3 nucleotides are TGCAGCGTTAGGCGGGAGCCATCGAACACCGGGGAGCTGTTTTTT. It is translated as CSVRREPSNTGELFF.

In this sample, this clonotype turned up a few times. The rearrangement joins TRBV12-3 or TRBV12-4 to TRBJ1-2; possibly TRBD1 for D (5 bases). The CDR3 length is 13 residues. With 5 bases removed from V and 7 bases from J, the gap between germline ends came to 14 bases. The CDR3 sequence is CASSPSGKGGYTF. The CDR3 nucleotides read TGTGCCAGCAGTCCTTCAGGGAAGGGTGGCTACACCTTC.

This clonotype occurred many times. V and J are TRBV7-2 and TRBJ2-7; D remains unclear. The CDR3 is made up of 14 amino acids. From germline, CDR1 is SGHTA and CDR2 FQGNSA. Trimming cost V 1 base and J 5 bases, with 12 bases left between them. The CDR3 coding sequence is TGTGCCAGCAGCTTAGGCCTCGAAGTCAACGAGCAGTACTTC. Residues: CASSLGLEVNEQYF.

For the CDR3, the DNA is TGTGCCAGCAGTTTATTTACAGATGAAAATCGTATTGGCTACACCTTC. It translates to CASSLFTDENRIGYTF. This chain connects TRBV27 to TRBJ1-2; D call uncertain. This CDR3 spans 16 amino acids. Deletions cut 1 base from V and 7 bases from J, with 19 bases between. Germline CDR1 is MNHEY and CDR2 is SMNVEV (reference sequence).

This rearrangement joins TRBV5-1 to TRBJ2-1; no clear D. Germline V gene lookup returns CDR1 SGHRS and CDR2 YFSETQ. The CDR3 consists of 13 residues. V was pared by 2 bases and J by 4 bases, with 7 bases between. CDR3 in amino acids: CASSFGQYNEQFF. The CDR3 DNA is TGCGCCAGCAGCTTCGGTCAGTACAATGAGCAGTTCTTC. Based on the CDR3 plus reference TRBV5-1 and TRBJ2-1, the full variable domain is KAGVTQTPRYLIKTRGQQVTLSCSPISGHRSVSWYQQTPGQGLQFLFEYFSETQRNKGNFPGRFSGRQFSNSRSEMNVSTLELGDSALYLCASSFGQYNEQFFGPGTRLTVL.

The rearrangement uses TRBV6-1 and TRBJ2-2; D gene ambiguous. The CDR3 covers 15 residues. The V end lost 4 bases, the J end lost 0 bases, and 9 bases lay between the germline ends. Germline V gene lookup returns CDR1 MNHNS and CDR2 SASEGT. Here the CDR3 DNA reads TGTGCCAGCAGTGTTACCGATGCGAACACCGGGGAGCTGTTTTTT. This gives the protein CASSVTDANTGELFF.

The chain uses TRBV19 and TRBJ2-6, with D unresolved. Germline CDR1 LNHDA, CDR2 SQIVND (reference sequence). V was trimmed by 6 bases and J by 2 bases, leaving 8 bases between them. This CDR3 region has 14 residues. CDR3 coding DNA: TGTGCCAGTAGCCTGGTGGCTGGGGCCAACGTCCTGACTTTC. Protein sequence: CASSLVAGANVLTF.

The sample holds one count of this clonotype. The chain carries TRBV2 and TRBJ1-2, with D maybe TRBD1 (5 bases). The V end lost 0 bases, the J end lost 8 bases, and 13 bases lay between the germline ends. The CDR3 sequence is 14 residues long. CDR1 and CDR2 (germline): SNHLY, FYNNEI. The CDR3: CASSEARGDLGYTF. CDR3 in DNA: TGTGCCAGCAGTGAAGCCCGTGGGGACTTGGGCTACACCTTC.

There are a few counts of this clonotype. This chain joins TRBV11-1 and TRBJ2-1; no clear D gene. V gave up 5 bases and J gave up 5 bases, with 10 bases separating them. The CDR3 length is 13 residues. Germline CDR1 reads SGHAT; CDR2 reads FQDESV (reference sequence). This chain's CDR3 is CASSLVPNNEQFF. CDR3 sequence (DNA): TGTGCCAGCAGCCTCGTTCCGAACAATGAGCAGTTCTTC.

This clonotype was seen at least ten times. This chain joins TRBV7-2 and TRBJ2-7, with 9 bases that match TRBD1. Germline CDR1 and CDR2: SGHTA and FQGNSA. The CDR3 is 15 amino acids. V lost 5 bases to trimming and J lost 2 bases; unmatched junction nucleotides: 7. Here the CDR3 reads CASSETGGRPYEQYF. The CDR3 bases are TGTGCCAGCAGCGAGACAGGGGGGAGGCCCTACGAGCAGTACTTC.